The rows below give T cell receptor beta chains drawn from one sample of a study of blood T cells in healthy people across ages. MiXCR, run by TCRdb on the 5' RACE reads, gives a single entry per CDR3 protein. The data contain 660,000 or so distinct CDR3 sequences, 58% of them singletons. Sequencing was done on a sample of blood. These receptors came from a man between 60 and 75 years old in good health. Each CDR3 is given with its conserved first and last residue. A D gene is named only where the DNA matches it firmly. Clone size is shown for a subset of rows, as once, few, many or a class of expanded clone.

cdr3_nt: TGTGCCAGCAGCTTAGACGGGACAGGGATGTACGAGCAGTACTTC
cdr3_aa: CASSLDGTGMYEQYF
v_call: TRBV7-2
clone_size: NA
d_call: TRBD1
j_call: TRBJ2-7

cdr3_nt: TGCGCCAGCAGCTTGGGCTACGGGGGAAGAGAGACCCAGTACTTC
cdr3_aa: CASSLGYGGRETQYF
v_call: TRBV5-1
clone_size: few
d_call: NA
j_call: TRBJ2-5

cdr3_nt: TGTGCCAGTAGTCCCGGGGGCCCGGACGGAGAGACCCAGTACTTC
cdr3_aa: CASSPGGPDGETQYF
v_call: TRBV19
clone_size: NA
d_call: NA
j_call: TRBJ2-5

cdr3_nt: TGTGCCAGCATCAGGACTAGCGGGGGGCCAGGTACGCAGTATTTT
cdr3_aa: CASIRTSGGPGTQYF
v_call: TRBV12-3/TRBV12-4
clone_size: NA
d_call: TRBD2
j_call: TRBJ2-3

cdr3_nt: TGTGCCAGCAGCCAACCCGGAGGTAATAGCGGGGGCGGTGCCTACAATGAGCAGTTCTTC
cdr3_aa: CASSQPGGNSGGGAYNEQFF
v_call: TRBV7-8
clone_size: NA
d_call: TRBD2
j_call: TRBJ2-1

cdr3_nt: TGCAGCGTTGACGGGACGACCGCTAGCACAGATACGCAGTATTTT
cdr3_aa: CSVDGTTASTDTQYF
v_call: TRBV29-1
clone_size: NA
d_call: NA
j_call: TRBJ2-3

cdr3_nt: TGTGCCAGCAGCCACGACAGGGGCCCCTGGGACGAGCAGTACTTC
cdr3_aa: CASSHDRGPWDEQYF
v_call: TRBV3-1
clone_size: NA
d_call: TRBD1
j_call: TRBJ2-7

cdr3_nt: TGTGCCAGCAGCCAAGAAGGAGGGGCAGCCCGGTACCAAGAGACCCAGTACTTC
cdr3_aa: CASSQEGGAARYQETQYF
v_call: TRBV3-1
clone_size: NA
d_call: NA
j_call: TRBJ2-5

cdr3_nt: TGTGCCAGCAGTGGCTGGGGGGCCAACGTCCTGACTTTC
cdr3_aa: CASSGWGANVLTF
v_call: TRBV2
clone_size: NA
d_call: NA
j_call: TRBJ2-6

cdr3_nt: TGTGCCAGCAGCCTTCTAGCTGGCGGAGGGGCGATCAATGAGCGGTTCTTC
cdr3_aa: CASSLLAGGGAINERFF
v_call: TRBV4-2
clone_size: NA
d_call: NA
j_call: TRBJ2-1

cdr3_nt: TGTGCCAGCAGTTCCCTGAGCTCCTACAATGAGCAGTTCTTC
cdr3_aa: CASSSLSSYNEQFF
v_call: TRBV28
clone_size: few
d_call: NA
j_call: TRBJ2-1

cdr3_nt: TGCAGTGCTAGGTCGGACAGGGGGCTAGGAGAGACCCAGTACTTC
cdr3_aa: CSARSDRGLGETQYF
v_call: TRBV20-1
clone_size: NA
d_call: TRBD1
j_call: TRBJ2-5

cdr3_nt: TGTGCCAGCAGTCCCCCGACAGACTCCTATGGCTACACCTTC
cdr3_aa: CASSPPTDSYGYTF
v_call: TRBV25-1
clone_size: few
d_call: NA
j_call: TRBJ1-2

cdr3_nt: TGTGCCAGCAGCTTATTGAGTGCAGGGGGCAGAGGCTATGGCTACACCTTC
cdr3_aa: CASSLLSAGGRGYGYTF
v_call: TRBV7-9
clone_size: NA
d_call: TRBD1
j_call: TRBJ1-2

cdr3_nt: TGTGCCAGCAGCCACAGGGGCTATGGCTACACCTTC
cdr3_aa: CASSHRGYGYTF
v_call: TRBV3-1
clone_size: NA
d_call: NA
j_call: TRBJ1-2

cdr3_nt: TGCAGCGTCCGGGGGACAGGGTCCTACGAGCAGTACTTC
cdr3_aa: CSVRGTGSYEQYF
v_call: TRBV29-1
clone_size: NA
d_call: TRBD1
j_call: TRBJ2-7

cdr3_nt: TGTGCCAGCAGTTGGGACAGCAACAATCAGCCCCAGCATTTT
cdr3_aa: CASSWDSNNQPQHF
v_call: TRBV12-3/TRBV12-4
clone_size: NA
d_call: TRBD1
j_call: TRBJ1-5

cdr3_nt: TGCAGTGCTAGAGTTGCGGGGGGATCCCGAGAGACCCAGTACTTC
cdr3_aa: CSARVAGGSRETQYF
v_call: TRBV20-1
clone_size: NA
d_call: TRBD2
j_call: TRBJ2-5

cdr3_nt: TGTGCCAGCAGTTACGAGGGGGGAAAACTGTTTTTT
cdr3_aa: CASSYEGGKLFF
v_call: TRBV6-5
clone_size: NA
d_call: NA
j_call: TRBJ1-4

cdr3_nt: TGTGCCAGCAGCTCTCAGCGGGGGGGCATTTATGAGCAGTACTTC
cdr3_aa: CASSSQRGGIYEQYF
v_call: TRBV6-2/TRBV6-3
clone_size: NA
d_call: TRBD2
j_call: TRBJ2-5

cdr3_nt: TGTGCCAGCAGTTGGGAAGGAGCACCTTCCCTCCACTTT
cdr3_aa: CASSWEGAPSLHF
v_call: TRBV28
clone_size: NA
d_call: NA
j_call: TRBJ1-6

cdr3_nt: TGTGCCATCAGTGGAGCCGGGTGGAACACTGAAGCTTTCTTT
cdr3_aa: CAISGAGWNTEAFF
v_call: TRBV10-3
clone_size: NA
d_call: NA
j_call: TRBJ1-1

cdr3_nt: TGTGCCAGCAGCTTAGGAACAGGTTGGGCGGGGGCGCCTCGTTCCCTCTCAGAGACCCAGTACTTC
cdr3_aa: CASSLGTGWAGAPRSLSETQYF
v_call: TRBV7-8
clone_size: few
d_call: NA
j_call: TRBJ2-5

cdr3_nt: TGCAGTGCTCCCCATTTGCTTGGGCCGGGACTAGCGAGGGAGACCCAGTACTTC
cdr3_aa: CSAPHLLGPGLARETQYF
v_call: TRBV20-1
clone_size: NA
d_call: TRBD2
j_call: TRBJ2-5

cdr3_nt: TGCAGTGCCACCCCCCCCACGCCGGGGGGGGATACGCAGTATTTT
cdr3_aa: CSATPPTPGGDTQYF
v_call: TRBV20-1
clone_size: NA
d_call: TRBD2
j_call: TRBJ2-3

cdr3_nt: TGTGCTAGTGGTTCCCCACTCCTTTCTAGCACAGATACGCAGTATTTT
cdr3_aa: CASGSPLLSSTDTQYF
v_call: TRBV12-5
clone_size: once
d_call: NA
j_call: TRBJ2-3

cdr3_nt: TGTGCCAGCACAACCGGGACGGTGAACACTGAAGCTTTCTTT
cdr3_aa: CASTTGTVNTEAFF
v_call: TRBV9
clone_size: few
d_call: NA
j_call: TRBJ1-1

cdr3_nt: TGCAGTGCTAGAGGGTCAGCGGGGGGGCTGGTCCCAGAGACCCAGTACTTC
cdr3_aa: CSARGSAGGLVPETQYF
v_call: TRBV20-1
clone_size: NA
d_call: TRBD2
j_call: TRBJ2-5

cdr3_nt: TGTGCCAGCAGTTACTCTACAGGGACCCGGCCCCAGCATTTT
cdr3_aa: CASSYSTGTRPQHF
v_call: TRBV6-5
clone_size: NA
d_call: NA
j_call: TRBJ1-5

cdr3_nt: TGTGCCAGCAGTTTTTGGCAGGGGGCCTCTGAAGCTTTCTTT
cdr3_aa: CASSFWQGASEAFF
v_call: TRBV12-3/TRBV12-4
clone_size: once
d_call: TRBD1
j_call: TRBJ1-1

cdr3_nt: TGCGCCAGCAGCACGGACAGGAGCTCTGGAAACACCATATATTTT
cdr3_aa: CASSTDRSSGNTIYF
v_call: TRBV5-1
clone_size: NA
d_call: TRBD1
j_call: TRBJ1-3

cdr3_nt: TGTGCCAGCACCTCGACAGAGAACACTGAAGCTTTCTTT
cdr3_aa: CASTSTENTEAFF
v_call: TRBV3-1
clone_size: NA
d_call: NA
j_call: TRBJ1-1

cdr3_nt: TGCAGTGCTAGCCTCCGGGACTTCGGGGTTCGGTATTTT
cdr3_aa: CSASLRDFGVRYF
v_call: TRBV20-1
clone_size: NA
d_call: NA
j_call: TRBJ2-3

cdr3_nt: TGTGCCACCAGCTCCGCCCTAGGGGGGTATACGCAGTATTTT
cdr3_aa: CATSSALGGYTQYF
v_call: TRBV15
clone_size: NA
d_call: NA
j_call: TRBJ2-3

cdr3_nt: TGTGCCAGCAGCCCCTGGACTAGCGGGGGAGGGACCCAGTACTTC
cdr3_aa: CASSPWTSGGGTQYF
v_call: TRBV7-2
clone_size: many
d_call: TRBD2
j_call: TRBJ2-5

cdr3_nt: TGTGCCAGCTCACCACGGACAGAAGACTACGAGCAGTACTTC
cdr3_aa: CASSPRTEDYEQYF
v_call: TRBV18
clone_size: few
d_call: NA
j_call: TRBJ2-7

cdr3_nt: TGCAGTGTCCCGGACAGGGGCTACAATGAGCAGTTCTTC
cdr3_aa: CSVPDRGYNEQFF
v_call: TRBV20-1
clone_size: once
d_call: TRBD1
j_call: TRBJ2-1

cdr3_nt: TGCAGTGTTACCATCGGGGGATTCACAGATACGCAGTATTTT
cdr3_aa: CSVTIGGFTDTQYF
v_call: TRBV20-1
clone_size: NA
d_call: NA
j_call: TRBJ2-3

cdr3_nt: TGTGCCAGCAGCCCAACCGGACTAGCGGGGGGACAAGAGACCCAGTACTTC
cdr3_aa: CASSPTGLAGGQETQYF
v_call: TRBV7-2
clone_size: few
d_call: TRBD2
j_call: TRBJ2-5

cdr3_nt: TGTGCCAGCAGTTCGACCCGGGGCTACACCTTC
cdr3_aa: CASSSTRGYTF
v_call: TRBV6-5
clone_size: few
d_call: NA
j_call: TRBJ1-2

cdr3_nt: TGCAGCGTTGAAGATTCTCACTCGTACAATGAGCAGTTCTTC
cdr3_aa: CSVEDSHSYNEQFF
v_call: TRBV29-1
clone_size: NA
d_call: NA
j_call: TRBJ2-1

cdr3_nt: TGTGCCAGCAGTTACCCAGGGAATCCTCAAGAGACCCAGTACTTC
cdr3_aa: CASSYPGNPQETQYF
v_call: TRBV6-2/TRBV6-3
clone_size: NA
d_call: NA
j_call: TRBJ2-5

cdr3_nt: TGTGCCAGCAACAGACTAGCGGGGATCTACGAGCAGTACTTC
cdr3_aa: CASNRLAGIYEQYF
v_call: TRBV6-6
clone_size: once
d_call: TRBD2
j_call: TRBJ2-7

cdr3_nt: TGCGCCAGCAGCTGGGACCCCTTCGGGACAGGGGCCTATGGCTACACCTTC
cdr3_aa: CASSWDPFGTGAYGYTF
v_call: TRBV5-1
clone_size: NA
d_call: TRBD1
j_call: TRBJ1-2

cdr3_nt: TGTGCCAGCTCACCGAGGGAAACTGGGGCCAACGTCCTGACTTTC
cdr3_aa: CASSPRETGANVLTF
v_call: TRBV18
clone_size: NA
d_call: NA
j_call: TRBJ2-6

cdr3_nt: TGTGCCAGCAGTACGGACAGGGGTTTCTATGGCTACACCTTC
cdr3_aa: CASSTDRGFYGYTF
v_call: TRBV9
clone_size: once
d_call: TRBD1
j_call: TRBJ1-2

cdr3_nt: TGTGCCGCCGAGGGGTTAGGCTACAATGAGCAGTTCTTC
cdr3_aa: CAAEGLGYNEQFF
v_call: TRBV28
clone_size: once
d_call: NA
j_call: TRBJ2-1

cdr3_nt: TGTGCCAGCAGTTTTGCAGGGACTTTTGGAAACACCATATATTTT
cdr3_aa: CASSFAGTFGNTIYF
v_call: TRBV12-3/TRBV12-4
clone_size: NA
d_call: NA
j_call: TRBJ1-3

cdr3_nt: TGTGCCAGCAGTCTATCAGGGGATGAGCAGTTCTTC
cdr3_aa: CASSLSGDEQFF
v_call: TRBV27
clone_size: NA
d_call: NA
j_call: TRBJ2-1

cdr3_nt: TGCAGTGCTAGAGATCGCTCAAATGAAAAACTGTTTTTT
cdr3_aa: CSARDRSNEKLFF
v_call: TRBV20-1
clone_size: NA
d_call: NA
j_call: TRBJ1-4

cdr3_nt: TGTGCCAGCAGCTTAGGCCGGGCGGGAGACTACGAGCAGTACTTC
cdr3_aa: CASSLGRAGDYEQYF
v_call: TRBV7-2
clone_size: NA
d_call: TRBD2
j_call: TRBJ2-7

cdr3_nt: TGCAGTGCTAGAGACGAAGGGGGGGAGACCCAGTACTTC
cdr3_aa: CSARDEGGETQYF
v_call: TRBV20-1
clone_size: NA
d_call: NA
j_call: TRBJ2-5

cdr3_nt: TGTGCCAGCAGCTCGGGGGGGGTCGACAGTCAAGAGACCCAGTACTTC
cdr3_aa: CASSSGGVDSQETQYF
v_call: TRBV11-2
clone_size: NA
d_call: TRBD2
j_call: TRBJ2-5

cdr3_nt: TGTGCCAGCAGCCAAGTGCCCGACAATAATTCACCCCTCCACTTT
cdr3_aa: CASSQVPDNNSPLHF
v_call: TRBV3-1
clone_size: NA
d_call: NA
j_call: TRBJ1-6

cdr3_nt: TGCAGCGTTGGGGACGACAATTATGGCTACACCTTC
cdr3_aa: CSVGDDNYGYTF
v_call: TRBV29-1
clone_size: NA
d_call: NA
j_call: TRBJ1-2